These 3 T cell receptor beta chains were all obtained from the same sample, sequenced in a study of neurological immune-mediated disorders. In TCRdb, the 5' RACE reads were re-called with MiXCR into one record per CDR3 protein. The sample yields tens of thousands of distinct CDR3 sequences, about 15% seen once. The sample consisted of PBMCs. These receptor sequences come from a woman between 40 and 50 years old in good health.

This chain joins TRBV19 and TRBJ1-2, with no clear D. The length of the CDR3 is 14 residues. Germline V gene sequence: CDR1 LNHDA, CDR2 SQIVND (reference sequence). Deletions cut 6 bases from V and 0 bases from J, with 11 bases between. The chain's CDR3 is CASRPVASNYGYTF. In nucleotides, the CDR3 is TGTGCCAGTAGACCCGTGGCTTCTAACTATGGCTACACCTTC. The full variable domain, with the rest looked up from reference TRBV19 and TRBJ1-2, is DGGITQSPKYLFRKEGQNVTLSCEQNLNHDAMYWYRQDPGQGLRLIYYSQIVNDFQKGDIAEGYSVSREKKESFPLTVTSAQKNPTAFYLCASRPVASNYGYTFGSGTRLTVV.

This clonotype has a count of ten or more. The V call is TRBV10-2, the J call TRBJ2-5; no definite D call. CDR1 WSHSY and CDR2 SAAADI come from the germline V gene. There are 11 residues in the CDR3. V lost 11 bases and J 3 bases, leaving 10 bases between the germline ends. CDR3 nucleotides: TGCGCCGTGGATCGGGAAGAGACCCAGTACTTC. This encodes CAVDREETQYF.

This clonotype was counted ten times or more. The V gene is TRBV15, the J gene TRBJ2-1, with 10 bases aligning to TRBD2. The CDR3 is made up of 19 amino acids. CDR1 and CDR2 (germline): LNHNV, YYDKDF (reference sequence). V was clipped by 2 bases and J by 6 bases; unmatched bases: 16. The CDR3 is CATSRPGRVVSGGSNEQFF. CDR3 in DNA: TGTGCCACCAGCAGACCGGGGAGGGTGGTTAGCGGGGGGTCCAATGAGCAGTTCTTC.